This T cell receptor beta chain was found in a study of cytomegalovirus exposure and HLA in healthy donors (dated by TCRdb to about 2017). Context from the whole study: According to an earlier analysis of 587 of the donors, roughly 180 million T cells yielded some 110 million unique TCR beta sequences and around 300 Gb of sequence data. Several DR-DQ haplotypes were treated as single units for association and clustering because of strong linkage in the cohort. All discovery cohort repertoires had been generated using a single sequencing platform. In a later genetic analysis, genome-wide SNP genotypes for about 65% of the 666 donors were used, and that subset was treated as a discovery cohort. The study aimed to test whether cataloging public T cell receptors could reveal signatures of past pathogen exposure. A later analysis re-analyzed previously published TCR beta repertoires from approximately 670 donors and added high-resolution HLA genotyping to study TCR occurrence patterns. Along with the 666-subject first cohort, a separate validation cohort of over 90 different subjects was used. The genetic ancestry cluster associated with self-reported Caucasian donors included 70% to 85% of the 300 to 450 genotyped donors. The later analysis used no new phenotypic data to find candidate immune exposures, relying instead on TCR beta sequences and their occurrence across donors. An early release covering 500 to 750 HLA-typed donors comprised around 300 gigabases of sequencing data and about 90 million unique TCR sequences. Both class I and class II loci were covered by HLA typing, at four-digit resolution. Donor age, sex, ethnicity and CMV serostatus were compiled alongside the repertoire data. In an earlier analysis of a few hundred of the donors, high-throughput TCR beta sequencing was used to judge whether each TCR beta V gene segment behaved as functional or pseudogenic. The number of donors typed differed by locus, with roughly 629-640 for A, B, C, DRB1 and DQB1, roughly 520 for DQA1, 600 to 610 for DPA1, and some 450 for DPB1. The study profiled the T cell repertoires of about 640 subjects by immunosequencing and related them to cytomegalovirus serostatus. On average, roughly 240,000 unique TCR beta nucleotide sequences were sequenced per donor among some 420 genotyped donors of the cohort, with roughly 18% of those sequences being non-productive. The study combined high-throughput TCR immunosequencing, statistical association of individual TCRs with disease status, and machine learning to predict cytomegalovirus infection status.

In total, roughly 710 healthy bone marrow donors made up the cohort. At the time of sampling, every cohort member was nominally healthy, though immune exposures that went unrecorded were likely present. The donor was CMV seropositive and belonged to the group of 250 to 300 seropositive cohort members. A peripheral blood sample was collected from each donor, and TCR beta sequencing was performed on peripheral blood mononuclear cells. Genomic DNA was extracted from the blood cell samples with the Qiagen DNeasy Blood Extraction Kit. CDR1 and CDR2, per the germline V gene, are ENHRY and SYGVKD. Spanning cysteine to phenylalanine, the CDR3 consists of 18 amino acids. This entry keeps only the CDR3 DNA: 54 bases, framed from base 1. V trim: 7 bases; J trim: 5 bases; unmatched bases: 19. Library preparation was by the immunoSEQ multiplex PCR assay. For the multiplex PCR, a mixture combining 60 forward primers for TCR Vbeta segments and 13 reverse primers for TCR Jbeta segments was used. A multiplex PCR assay on genomic DNA amplified the CDR3 region of rearranged TCR beta genes. The amplified TCR beta libraries were sequenced on the Illumina HiSeq System as 87-base-pair reads. Turning to the authors' computational methods: Across the 670 or so repertoires, a later analysis counted tens of millions of unique TCR beta chains, approximately 12 million of which were shared by at least two donors. Raw reads were error-corrected and collapsed into unique sequences by a nearest-neighbor algorithm in which closely related sequences were merged to remove PCR and sequencing errors. CDR3 sequences were aligned to IMGT reference sequences to assign V, D and J gene segments. Each retained sequence needed at least a six-nucleotide match to both a V gene segment and a J gene segment. Rearrangements were classified as productive when the CDR3 lacked stop codons and remained in frame with V and J, and all other rearrangements were classified as non-productive. Following IMGT convention, CDR3 was defined as the stretch from the second conserved V-encoded cysteine to the conserved J-encoded phenylalanine. In an earlier analysis of around 640 of the donors, sequences lacking an unambiguous match to a single V gene segment were excluded. In an earlier analysis of 500 to 750 of the donors, V segments were called functional above 56.7% productive rearrangements and were called segregating when the between-donor standard deviation exceeded 5%. A statistical classification framework was developed to diagnose cytomegalovirus status using the catalog of TCR beta chain sequences. In a later analysis, V and J genes were assigned by comparing TCR nucleotide sequences against IMGT/GENE-DB human TR gene sequences. Using the TCRdist pipeline, a later analysis assigned CDR3 sequences along with most-parsimonious VDJ recombination scenarios. In a later analysis, every TCR beta chain was defined by the combination of its CDR3 amino acid sequence and its V-gene family, and reads without a unique V-gene family were dropped. To address suspected cross-contamination and a sequencing artifact, a later analysis removed over 500 highly shared, low-generation-probability nucleotide sequences. In a later analysis, a clonal expansion index was calculated for each public chain from normalized within-repertoire ranks of inferred template counts. In a later analysis, generation probabilities were computed with a VDJ recombination model fitted to out-of-frame rearrangements, and the resulting probabilities were checked against IGoR. A later analysis scored TCR-TCR, TCR-HLA and TCR-CMV co-occurrence with hypergeometric tests, applying a repertoire-size bias correction to TCR pairs. A later analysis estimated false discovery rates by permuting HLA or CMV assignments 20 times. In a later analysis, co-occurring TCRs were grouped using DBSCAN, and TCRdist sequence similarity was added for clustering within HLA-allele-positive subsets. Co-occurrence clustering excluded repertoires with fewer than 30,000 or more than 120,000 public chains, plus five with anomalous nucleotide sharing. TCRdb retrieved this table from immuneACCESS and kept in-frame rearrangements only. Not all clones are present; in checked studies, unresolved V genes account for under half, and no reason is known for the remainder. V and J calls and clone size are those listed in that table; D and trimming were worked out from the DNA. For this sample, the table gives around 100,000 clones. The biggest ten clones account for 6.8% of the sample.

The research as a whole found: Broadly in line with IMGT annotations, most TCR beta V segments showed up in productive rearrangements about 87% or about 30% of the time in an earlier analysis of about 500 of the donors. According to a later analysis, parvovirus B19, influenza, CMV and Epstein-Barr virus appeared linked to several top co-occurrence clusters. A further reported finding was that TCR beta sequences accurately predicted the HLA-A and HLA-B alleles for most subjects in the first cohort. Because some donors lacked HLA typing at each locus, the association tests relied only on the typed subset. In vitro tests confirmed that three of the cytomegalovirus-associated TCR beta chains recognize cytomegalovirus antigens. Cytomegalovirus status was reported to be diagnosed by the classifier with high specificity and sensitivity in both the original and validation cohorts. Sequencing depth was assumed to be roughly uniform across donors in the presence/absence analyses, though that assumption may not hold. An association between a missense DCLRE1C variant and V-gene and J-gene trimming of TCR beta chains was found in a later genetic analysis and replicated in an independent cohort. At a false discovery rate of 0.05, a later analysis linked some 18,000 TCR beta sequences to specific HLA alleles. Most CMV-associated TCR beta chains appeared to be HLA-restricted in a later analysis, and the HLA associations seemed to be driven largely by CMV exposure. In a later analysis, HLA-associated TCR beta chains showed more clonal expansion and lower generation probabilities than non-associated chains that were equally common. Because the 87-base-pair reads could not distinguish some IMGT-functional V segments, including TRBV6-2 and TRBV6-3, those segments were excluded. According to the authors, the approach could potentially be generalized to other disease states and immunological phenotypes. According to a later analysis, TCR association rates differed among HLA loci, with DRB1 alleles showing the most associated TCRs and HLA-C alleles showing the fewest. In this cohort, only TCR beta chains were sequenced, and detectable features were limited by the absence of alpha or paired-chain data. Compared with the 666-donor mean, donors in an Asian-associated ancestry cluster had fewer N-insertions in productive TCRs, according to a later genetic analysis. Because counts were too low, 15 or so rarely observed V segments, including chromosome 9 orphons, were excluded from the earlier analysis of some 540 of the donors. Across donors, most TCR sequences were observed very rarely, whereas some public TCRs were present in many individuals. A total of 150 to 200 TCR beta chains were listed by the study as associated with cytomegalovirus. For the cohort, immune exposure information was limited to CMV serostatus. Assigning TCR associations to individual alleles was difficult when HLA alleles, especially DR and DQ, strongly co-occurred. A cluster of highly shared sequence variants was judged likely to represent a technical artifact of the sequencing pipeline. Correlated functional status among segregating V segments might be attributable to linkage disequilibrium, but an unknown experimental factor could not be ruled out.

With regard to this clone: This clone's antigen is unknown.

This chain joins TRBV10-3 to TRBJ2-2; 7 central nucleotides agree with TRBD2. Specimen: PBMCs. This receptor was identified in a man in his forties or fifties in good health and CMV-seropositive. This receptor carries the CDR3 CAITPGQGRDGATGELFF. The sequenced DNA is TGTGCCATCACCCCGGGGCAAGGGAGGGACGGAGCAACCGGGGAGCTGTTTTTT.